This is a list of T cell receptor beta chains from one sample in a study of Graves' ophthalmopathy and Graves' hyperthyroidism. TCRdb reprocessed the multiplex PCR reads via MiXCR and lists one record per CDR3 protein. The sample holds about 480,000 distinct CDR3 sequences, around 15% seen once. Sequenced material: blood. The source of these receptors is a woman between 25 and 40 years old with Graves' ophthalmopathy. CDR3s include the opening cysteine and the closing phenylalanine or tryptophan. The D gene is left open where the match is weak. The size of a clone is reported for some rows only, either as once, few or many, or as a class for expanded clones.

clone_size	v_call	j_call	d_call	cdr3_nt	cdr3_aa
.	TRBV11-2	TRBJ1-1	.	TGTGCCAGCAGCTTGACTTGGAACACTGAAGCTTTCTTT	CASSLTWNTEAFF
many	TRBV24-1	TRBJ2-7	TRBD1	TGTGCCACAAGATTGGACAGGAGCTCCTACGAGCAGTACTTC	CATRLDRSSYEQYF
few	TRBV4-1	TRBJ2-4	.	TGCGCCAGCAGCCAGGGCAGGGCATGGGGGCCCAAAAACATTCAGTACTTC	CASSQGRAWGPKNIQYF
many	TRBV7-3	TRBJ1-2	.	TGTGCCAGCAGCCCCTCGGGACCGATCGATGGCTACACCTTC	CASSPSGPIDGYTF
.	TRBV12-5	TRBJ1-1	TRBD1	TGTGCTAGTGGTCCGGGGGACAGGCGATCAGCTTTCTTT	CASGPGDRRSAFF
many	TRBV7-8	TRBJ2-7	.	TGTGCCAGCAGCTTACGGAAAATTTACGAGCAGTACTTC	CASSLRKIYEQYF
many	TRBV6-1	TRBJ1-1	.	TGTGCCAGCAGCCGGGACGCGATGAACACTGAAGCTTTCTTT	CASSRDAMNTEAFF
many	TRBV12-3/TRBV12-4	TRBJ2-5	.	TGTGCCAGCAGCACGTGGGGAGAGACCCAGTACTTC	CASSTWGETQYF
.	TRBV5-1	TRBJ1-2	.	TGCGCCAGCAGCTTGGCCCTGGACAGAATCAGCTATGGCTACACCTTC	CASSLALDRISYGYTF
many	TRBV2	TRBJ2-5	TRBD2	TGTGCCATCCCGGGACTAGCGTCCGAGACCCAGTACTTC	CAIPGLASETQYF
many	TRBV7-3	TRBJ1-6	.	TGTGCCAGCAGCTTCAAAGGACGGCGATATTCACCCCTCCACTTT	CASSFKGRRYSPLHF
.	TRBV6-2/TRBV6-3	TRBJ2-7	TRBD2	TGTGCCAGCAGTCCGGCTGGGACTAGCGGGAGCTACGAGCAGTACTTC	CASSPAGTSGSYEQYF
many	TRBV7-9	TRBJ1-1	.	TGTGCCAGCAGCTTTGGAGGGGAAACCTTT	CASSFGGETF
many	TRBV4-1	TRBJ1-2	TRBD1	TGCGCCAGCAGCCACAGGGGGCTCAACTATGGCTACACCTTC	CASSHRGLNYGYTF
few	TRBV7-9	TRBJ2-7	.	TGTGCCAGCAGCTCAGAGGAAGGGGGCGAGCAGTACTTC	CASSSEEGGEQYF
many	TRBV19	TRBJ1-5	.	TGTGCCAGTAGCATGACAGGCTATAGCAATCAGCCCCAGCATTTT	CASSMTGYSNQPQHF